Listed below are T cell receptor beta chains from one sample, sequenced in a study of T cells in Graves' hyperthyroidism and ophthalmopathy. TCRdb analysed the multiplex PCR reads with MiXCR anew, one entry per CDR3 protein. The profile covers approximately 710,000 distinct CDR3 sequences, with approximately 15% appearing a single time and about 16% taken by the ten largest. Material: blood. These receptors were collected from a man in his fifties or sixties with Graves' hyperthyroidism. Both conserved end residues are part of each CDR3. Fields, in order: V gene, J gene, clone size, D gene, CDR3 protein, CDR3 DNA. A D gene is named only where the DNA matches it firmly. Clone sizes are given selectively: once, few, many, or a class where the clone is expanded.

>TRBV5-1|TRBJ2-7|-|-
CASSSSALGTHYEQYF
TGCGCCAGCAGCTCCTCTGCGCTGGGGACCCACTACGAGCAGTACTTC
>TRBV28|TRBJ2-5|many|TRBD1
CASSPGGRETQYF
TGTGCCAGCAGCCCAGGGGGTCGTGAGACCCAGTACTTC
>TRBV5-4|TRBJ2-1|-|TRBD1
CASSPKDRGNNEQFF
TGTGCCAGCAGCCCAAAAGACAGGGGCAACAATGAGCAGTTCTTC
>TRBV10-3|TRBJ2-7|many|-
CAISGTTSYEQYF
TGTGCCATCAGCGGGACCACCTCCTACGAGCAGTACTTC
>TRBV6-1|TRBJ2-7|many|-
CASGDSSQSLDEQYF
TGTGCCAGCGGCGACAGCAGCCAGTCCCTGGATGAGCAGTACTTC
>TRBV29-1|TRBJ1-2|many|TRBD1
CSVLSGTETNYGYTF
TGCAGCGTTCTCTCCGGGACAGAAACTAACTATGGCTACACCTTC
>TRBV19|TRBJ1-2|many|-
CASSPQGFSEGYTF
TGTGCCAGTAGCCCACAGGGTTTCTCGGAAGGCTACACCTTC
>TRBV15|TRBJ2-7|many|-
CATSNPARFAYEQYF
TGTGCCACCAGCAACCCTGCCCGTTTTGCCTACGAGCAGTACTTC
>TRBV7-2|TRBJ1-1|many|-
CASSPIEGGVYTEAFF
TGTGCCAGCAGCCCGATCGAGGGCGGTGTTTACACTGAAGCTTTCTTT
>TRBV19|TRBJ2-1|few|TRBD2
CASSIGSGTRTYNEQFF
TGTGCCAGTAGTATAGGGAGCGGGACCCGAACCTACAATGAGCAGTTCTTC
>TRBV5-1|TRBJ2-1|many|-
CASSSTGDYAYNEQFF
TGCGCCAGCAGCTCCACAGGCGACTACGCCTACAATGAGCAGTTCTTC
>TRBV12-3/TRBV12-4|TRBJ2-1|many|-
CASSLRTNLYNEQFF
TGTGCCAGCAGTTTACGGACAAACCTATACAATGAGCAGTTCTTC
>TRBV28|TRBJ1-5|many|-
CASSFSRGYSNQPQHF
TGTGCCAGCAGTTTCAGCAGGGGATATAGCAATCAGCCCCAGCATTTT
>TRBV12-3/TRBV12-4|TRBJ1-5|-|-
CASSFVVNSAPFSPNQPQHF
TGTGCCAGCAGTTTTGTCGTAAACAGTGCCCCGTTTAGTCCCAATCAGCCCCAGCATTTT
>TRBV7-9|TRBJ1-6|-|TRBD1
CASSPPGQGTGSPLHF
TGTGCCAGCAGCCCCCCGGGACAGGGTACGGGTTCACCCCTCCACTTT
>TRBV15|TRBJ1-6|many|-
CATSRDLGNSGEFWNSPLHF
TGTGCCACCAGCAGAGATTTAGGGAACAGCGGGGAGTTTTGGAATTCACCCCTCCACTTT
>TRBV19|TRBJ2-3|many|-
CASSPSTETDTQYF
TGTGCCAGTAGTCCATCGACGGAAACAGATACGCAGTATTTT
>TRBV5-1|TRBJ2-4|few|TRBD2
CASSLVASGSEQPSKNIQYF
TGCGCCAGCAGCTTGGTAGCTAGCGGGAGCGAGCAACCTAGCAAAAACATTCAGTACTTC
>TRBV9|TRBJ2-7|-|-
CASSASWGPYEQYF
TGTGCCAGCAGCGCTTCTTGGGGGCCCTACGAGCAGTACTTC
>TRBV6-2/TRBV6-3|TRBJ2-1|few|TRBD1
CASSYSRSTITDRANEQFF
TGTGCCAGCAGTTACTCGCGCTCTACTATCACGGACAGGGCCAATGAGCAGTTCTTC
>TRBV24-1|TRBJ1-2|few|-
CATSDSNNYGYTF
TGTGCCACCAGTGATTCCAATAACTATGGCTACACCTTC
>TRBV27|TRBJ2-7|many|TRBD2
CASSSRGGRDSYEQYF
TGTGCCAGCAGTTCCCGGGGAGGGAGGGACTCCTACGAGCAGTACTTC
>TRBV10-2|TRBJ2-1|few|TRBD1
CATSTGTGKNEQFF
TGCGCCACCTCGACCGGGACAGGGAAGAATGAGCAGTTCTTC
>TRBV18|TRBJ2-5|-|-
CASSRGEGRETQYF
TGTGCCAGCTCACGGGGGGAAGGACGGGAGACCCAGTACTTC
>TRBV6-1|TRBJ1-5|few|TRBD1
CASRDGQGNQPQHF
TGTGCCAGCAGGGACGGACAGGGCAATCAGCCCCAGCATTTT
>TRBV11-2|TRBJ2-5|many|TRBD2
CASSSRLAGWTQYF
TGTGCCAGCAGCTCCCGACTAGCAGGTTGGACCCAGTACTTC
>TRBV7-9|TRBJ1-3|-|-
CASSFFDASSGNTIYF
TGTGCCAGCAGCTTTTTCGATGCTTCCTCTGGAAACACCATATATTTT
>TRBV6-1|TRBJ2-7|many|TRBD1
CASRDDRGLYEQYF
TGTGCCAGCAGGGACGACAGGGGGCTATACGAGCAGTACTTC